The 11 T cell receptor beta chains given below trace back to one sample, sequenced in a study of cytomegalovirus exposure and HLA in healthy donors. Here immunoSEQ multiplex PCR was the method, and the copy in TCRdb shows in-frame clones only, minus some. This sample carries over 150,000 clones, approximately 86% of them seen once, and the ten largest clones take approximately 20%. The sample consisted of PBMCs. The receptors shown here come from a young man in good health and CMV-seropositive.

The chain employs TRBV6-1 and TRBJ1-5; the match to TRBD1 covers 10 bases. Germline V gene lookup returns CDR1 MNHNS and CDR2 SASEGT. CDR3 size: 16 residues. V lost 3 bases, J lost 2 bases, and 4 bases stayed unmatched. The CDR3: CASSEGQGSRNQPQHF. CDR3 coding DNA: TGTGCCAGCAGTGAGGGACAGGGGTCACGCAATCAGCCCCAGCATTTT.

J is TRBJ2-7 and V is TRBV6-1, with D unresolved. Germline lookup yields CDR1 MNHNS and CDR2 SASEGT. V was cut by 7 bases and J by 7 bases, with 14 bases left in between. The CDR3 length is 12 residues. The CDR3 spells CASTEPQREQYF. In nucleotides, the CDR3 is TGTGCCAGCACTGAGCCCCAGCGAGAGCAGTACTTC.

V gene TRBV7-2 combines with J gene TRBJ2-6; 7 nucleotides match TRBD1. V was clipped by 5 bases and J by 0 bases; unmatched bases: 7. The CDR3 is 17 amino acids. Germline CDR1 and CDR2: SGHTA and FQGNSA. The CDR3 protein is CASSVDRPLSGANVLTF. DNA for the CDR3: TGTGCCAGCAGCGTGGACAGGCCACTCTCTGGGGCCAACGTCCTGACTTTC.

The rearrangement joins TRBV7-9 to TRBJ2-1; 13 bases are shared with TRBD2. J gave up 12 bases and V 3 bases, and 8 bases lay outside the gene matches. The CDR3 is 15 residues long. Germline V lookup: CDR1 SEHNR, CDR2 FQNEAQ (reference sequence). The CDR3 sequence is CASSFGLAGVSVQFF. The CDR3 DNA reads TGTGCCAGCAGCTTTGGACTAGCGGGAGTATCGGTGCAGTTCTTC.

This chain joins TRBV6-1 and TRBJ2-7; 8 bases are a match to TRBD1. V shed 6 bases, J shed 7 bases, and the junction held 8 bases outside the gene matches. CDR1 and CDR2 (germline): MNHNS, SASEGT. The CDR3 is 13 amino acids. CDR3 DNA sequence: TGTGCCAGCAGGTATCAGGGGGCGGGAGAGCAGTACTTC. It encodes CASRYQGAGEQYF.

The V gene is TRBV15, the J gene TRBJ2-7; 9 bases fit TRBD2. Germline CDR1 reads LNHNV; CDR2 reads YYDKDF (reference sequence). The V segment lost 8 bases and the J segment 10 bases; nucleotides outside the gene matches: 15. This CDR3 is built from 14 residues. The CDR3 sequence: CATASGTRFASQYF. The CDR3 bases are TGTGCCACCGCTAGCGGGACTCGGTTTGCGTCTCAGTACTTC. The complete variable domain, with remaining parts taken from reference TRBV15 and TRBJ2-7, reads DAMVIQNPRYQVTQFGKPVTLSCSQTLNHNVMYWYQQKSSQAPKLLFHYYDKDFNNEADTPDNFQSRRPNTSFCFLDIRSPGLGDTAMYLCATASGTRFASQYFGPGTRLTVT.

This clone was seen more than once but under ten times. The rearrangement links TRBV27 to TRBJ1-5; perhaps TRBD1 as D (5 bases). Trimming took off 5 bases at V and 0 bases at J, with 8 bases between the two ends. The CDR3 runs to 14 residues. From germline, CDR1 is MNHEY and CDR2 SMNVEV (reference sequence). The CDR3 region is CASSVGVSNQPQHF. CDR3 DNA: TGTGCCAGCAGTGTAGGGGTTAGCAATCAGCCCCAGCATTTT.

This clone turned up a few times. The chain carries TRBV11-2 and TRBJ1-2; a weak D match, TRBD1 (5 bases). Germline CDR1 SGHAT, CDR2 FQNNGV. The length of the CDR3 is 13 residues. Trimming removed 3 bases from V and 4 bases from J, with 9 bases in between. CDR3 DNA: TGTGCCAGCAGCTTCGGGGGTGCCTATGGCTACACCTTC. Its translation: CASSFGGAYGYTF.

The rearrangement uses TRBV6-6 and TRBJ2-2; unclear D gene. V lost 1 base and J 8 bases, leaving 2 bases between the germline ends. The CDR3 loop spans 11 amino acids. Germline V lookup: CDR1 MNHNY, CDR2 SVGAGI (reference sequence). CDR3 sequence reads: CASSYLGELFF. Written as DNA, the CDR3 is TGTGCCAGCAGTTACTTAGGGGAGCTGTTTTTT.

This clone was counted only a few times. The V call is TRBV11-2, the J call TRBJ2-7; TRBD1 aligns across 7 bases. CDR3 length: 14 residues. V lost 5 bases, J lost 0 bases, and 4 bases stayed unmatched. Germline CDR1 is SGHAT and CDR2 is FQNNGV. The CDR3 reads CASSRTGDSYEQYF. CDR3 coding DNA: TGTGCCAGCAGCCGGACAGGCGACTCCTACGAGCAGTACTTC.

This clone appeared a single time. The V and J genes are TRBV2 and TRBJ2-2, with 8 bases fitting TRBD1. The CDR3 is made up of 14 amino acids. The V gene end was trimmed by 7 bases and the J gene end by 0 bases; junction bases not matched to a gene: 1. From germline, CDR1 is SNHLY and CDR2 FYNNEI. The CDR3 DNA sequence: TGTGCCAGCACGGACAGGGCGAACACCGGGGAGCTGTTTTTT. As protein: CASTDRANTGELFF.